These T cell receptor beta chains were read from a single sample in a study of blood T cell repertoires in COVID-19. Profiled with immunoSEQ multiplex PCR; TCRdb holds only in-frame clones, not every one. The data contain about 400,000 clones, about 87% of them seen just once; the ten biggest clones take up roughly 3.1%. Specimen: peripheral blood. The source is a human donor in a cohort sampled during active COVID-19. CDR3s include the opening cysteine and the closing phenylalanine or tryptophan. The D gene is left open where the match is weak. Clone size is not always given. Where it is, it says once, few, many or a class for expanded clones.

clone size | J gene | CDR3 length | V gene | D gene | CDR3 protein | CDR3 DNA
few | TRBJ1-1 | 14 | TRBV9 | TRBD1 | CASSSGQGNTEAFF | TGTGCCAGCAGCTCAGGACAGGGGAACACTGAAGCTTTCTTT
. | TRBJ1-1 | 16 | TRBV5-6 | . | CASSSVLRQEDPEAFF | TGTGCCAGCAGCTCGGTTTTGCGACAGGAGGACCCTGAAGCTTTCTTT
. | TRBJ2-1 | 15 | TRBV19 | TRBD1 | CARVTGGQGINEQFF | TGTGCCAGGGTCACCGGCGGACAGGGGATCAATGAGCAGTTCTTC
. | TRBJ2-7 | 13 | TRBV27 | . | CASRKQGAYEQYF | TGTGCCAGCAGGAAACAAGGGGCCTACGAGCAGTACTTC
many | TRBJ1-2 | 15 | TRBV19 | TRBD1 | CASRAPGQSNYGYTF | TGTGCCAGTAGAGCTCCGGGACAGAGTAACTATGGCTACACCTTC
once | TRBJ2-3 | 15 | TRBV15 | . | CATSKRRLDTDTQYF | TGTGCCACCAGCAAAAGACGACTAGACACAGATACGCAGTATTTT
. | TRBJ1-2 | 18 | TRBV25-1 | . | CASSESDKGLWANYGYTF | TGTGCCAGCAGTGAATCGGATAAGGGACTCTGGGCTAACTATGGCTACACCTTC
. | TRBJ2-5 | 13 | TRBV6-5 | TRBD1 | CASSIRGLETQYF | TGTGCCAGCAGTATCAGGGGGCTAGAGACCCAGTACTTC
. | TRBJ2-1 | 13 | TRBV27 | . | CASRFGGAGESFF | TGTGCCAGCAGGTTTGGGGGCGCCGGGGAGAGTTTCTTC
. | TRBJ1-2 | 15 | TRBV24-1 | TRBD1 | CATSDGGTGLQGYTF | TGTGCCACCAGTGATGGCGGGACAGGCCTCCAGGGCTACACCTTC
once | TRBJ2-3 | 17 | TRBV24-1 | TRBD2 | CATSDFGLAGGTDTQYF | TGTGCCACCAGTGACTTCGGACTAGCGGGAGGAACAGATACGCAGTATTTT
. | TRBJ1-6 | 14 | TRBV28 | . | CASSLMGRNSPLHF | TGTGCCAGCAGTTTAATGGGGAGAAATTCACCCCTCCACTTT
. | TRBJ2-2 | 16 | TRBV5-4 | TRBD2 | CASSSGGDRNTGELFF | TGTGCCAGCAGCTCCGGGGGGGACCGGAACACCGGGGAGCTGTTTTTT
. | TRBJ2-7 | 14 | TRBV2 | TRBD2 | CASSGGGKTYEQYF | TGTGCCAGCAGTGGGGGAGGGAAAACATACGAGCAGTACTTC